A selection of T cell receptor beta chains follows, all from one sample in a study of identical twins. A single record per CDR3 protein comes from TCRdb applying MiXCR to the 5' RACE reads. The top ten clones hold about 15% of a sample with roughly 220,000 distinct CDR3 sequences, under 8.5% of them seen once. This sample also appeared in a second study, on T cells expressing NK-cell markers.

The sample consisted of CD8+ T cells sorted from blood. These receptors were taken from a woman between 18 and 29 years old in good health. Both conserved end residues are part of each CDR3.

j_call v_call cdr3_aa
TRBJ2-3 TRBV2 CASSERGASTDTQYF
TRBJ2-3 TRBV6-6 CAAIAGATDTQYF
TRBJ2-3 TRBV19 CASSQDGAEIMVNTQYF
TRBJ1-1 TRBV4-3 CASSQDGPGVDTEAFF
TRBJ2-5 TRBV19 CASKEREVQETQYF
TRBJ2-1 TRBV3-1 CASSQEWGLGSGRSEEQFF
TRBJ1-6 TRBV5-4 CASSLAGKRSPLHF
TRBJ2-5 TRBV7-7 CASSLERGLETQYF
TRBJ2-7 TRBV6-5 CASSYSRGWEQYF
TRBJ2-1 TRBV4-3 CASSQAGGNEQFF
TRBJ1-4 TRBV19 CASRQLPTANEKLFF
TRBJ2-2 TRBV3-1 CASSQARAPGTGELFF
TRBJ1-6 TRBV2 CATTSADSPLHF
TRBJ2-1 TRBV27 CAIRQLAGVFDEQFF
TRBJ1-1 TRBV12-3/TRBV12-4 CASTLGTEAFF
TRBJ1-1 TRBV29-1 CSVGGSEAFF
TRBJ2-7 TRBV4-3 CASSQDWGQGYEQYF
TRBJ2-3 TRBV5-1 CASSFQTDTQYF
TRBJ2-1 TRBV6-2/TRBV6-3 CASSPGLRGGEQFF
TRBJ1-1 TRBV3-1 CASSHPATGNTEAFF
TRBJ2-7 TRBV4-1 CASSQEAGSASYEQYF
TRBJ2-7 TRBV12-5 CASGFGGANYEQYF
TRBJ2-6 TRBV6-4 CASSSDSISGANVLTF
TRBJ2-7 TRBV7-9 CASSWATYEQYF